These 20 T cell receptor beta chains came from one sample sequenced in a study of blood T cells in healthy people across ages. Through a sample-barcoded 5' primer and a J-beta primer mix, a second PCR was run for about 6 to 11 cycles. TCRdb reanalysed the 5' RACE reads using MiXCR and keeps one entry per CDR3 protein. Seen here are 600,000 to 1,000,000 distinct CDR3 sequences, 58% observed once, and the top ten hold approximately 23%. Sample: blood. The source of these receptors is a young man in good health.

This clonotype was counted between two and nine times. This chain links TRBV9 with TRBJ1-2; no definite D call. CDR3 length: 16 residues. V was shortened by 0 bases and J by 5 bases, with 17 bases between the two germline ends. Germline V gene sequence: CDR1 SGDLS, CDR2 YYNGEE. The CDR3 is CASSVGSWYYIYGYTF. The CDR3 DNA reads TGTGCCAGCAGCGTAGGTTCGTGGTACTATATTTATGGCTACACCTTC.

The chain joins TRBV6-2 or TRBV6-3 to TRBJ1-1; D remains ambiguous. This CDR3 contains 12 residues. Germline V lookup: CDR1 MNHEY, CDR2 SVGEGT. Deletions cut 6 bases from V and 5 bases from J, with 10 bases between. The CDR3 spells CASRSFGTEAFF. CDR3 nucleotide sequence: TGTGCCAGCAGGTCCTTTGGAACTGAAGCTTTCTTT.

This clonotype appeared many times. V and J are TRBV2 and TRBJ2-7; 9 bases are a match to TRBD2. Germline V CDR1 and CDR2: SNHLY, FYNNEI. V gave up 7 bases and J gave up 2 bases; unmatched junction bases: 12. The CDR3 is 16 residues long. CDR3 in DNA: TGTGCCAGCAATGAGCGGGGGGTCACGAACCCCTACGAGCAGTACTTC. It is translated as CASNERGVTNPYEQYF.

This chain connects TRBV6-1 to TRBJ2-3; D is unclear. This CDR3 is 10 amino acids long. V lost 6 bases and J lost 14, with 12 bases in between. CDR1 is MNHNS, CDR2 SASEGT, per germline. The CDR3 reads CASRDVTRYF. The CDR3 DNA is TGTGCCAGCAGGGACGTGACGAGGTATTTT.

This clonotype has just a few counts. The rearrangement uses TRBV25-1 and TRBJ1-2, with 11 nucleotides matching TRBD1. The ends lost 7 bases at V and 5 bases at J; junction bases unmatched: 9. Germline CDR1 MGHDK, CDR2 SYGVNS. The CDR3 sequence is 15 residues long. The CDR3 reads CASTTGTGGLYGYTF. CDR3 nucleotide sequence: TGTGCCAGCACCACTGGGACAGGGGGACTTTATGGCTACACCTTC.

This rearrangement joins TRBV27 to TRBJ2-1; tentatively, D is TRBD2 (5 bases). Between the trimmed V and J ends, which lost 7 bases and 7 bases, there was a span of 17 bases. The germline V gene encodes CDR1 MNHEY and CDR2 SMNVEV (reference sequence). CDR3 length: 14 residues. CDR3 loop: CASTPGLGVNEQFF. The DNA of the CDR3 is TGTGCCAGCACCCCGGGCCTCGGGGTGAATGAGCAGTTCTTC.

The J gene is TRBJ2-4, the V gene TRBV10-2; TRBD2 might be the D (5 bases). The J call could be wrong; TRBJ2-7 is a better fit for the DNA end. Germline V lookup: CDR1 WSHSY, CDR2 SAAADI. CDR3 length: 13 residues. The CDR3 coding sequence is TGCGCCAGCGGAGAGGGTGTGCCCTACGAGCAGTACTTC. Translating it yields CASGEGVPYEQYF.

The chain has TRBV15 and TRBJ2-1; no clear D gene. V lost 0 bases to trimming and J lost 1 base, with 7 bases between them. The CDR3 covers 15 residues. Germline V gene data show CDR1 as LNHNV and CDR2 as YYDKDF (reference sequence). The CDR3 reads CATSREGSSYNEQFF. The CDR3 DNA follows: TGTGCCACCAGCAGAGAGGGCAGTTCCTACAATGAGCAGTTCTTC.

This chain uses TRBV20-1 with TRBJ2-7; D gene uncertain. The CDR3 has 15 residues. The germline gives CDR1 DFQATT, CDR2 SNEGSKA (reference sequence). V lost 0 bases and J 0 bases, leaving 12 bases between the germline ends. The DNA of the CDR3 is TGCAGTGCTAGAGATCTACGGGTGAGCTCCTACGAGCAGTACTTC. It encodes CSARDLRVSSYEQYF.

This clonotype came up a few times. The chain uses TRBV5-1 and TRBJ1-1; D is ambiguous. V dropped 2 bases and J dropped 1 base, with 9 bases sitting between them. This CDR3 has 14 amino acids. CDR1 and CDR2 from the germline V gene are SGHRS and YFSETQ. In DNA, the CDR3 is TGCGCCAGCAGCTTCACACTGAGGAACACTGAAGCTTTCTTT. Amino acids: CASSFTLRNTEAFF.

The chain has TRBV6-2 or TRBV6-3 and TRBJ1-5; 7 bases align to TRBD1. Losses at the gene ends were 7 bases for V and 5 bases for J; bases not matched to a gene: 5. CDR1 and CDR2 from the germline V gene are MNHEY and SVGEGT. The CDR3 covers 13 residues. CDR3 DNA: TGTGCCAGCAACCAGGGGGTTTATCAGCCCCAGCATTTT. It is translated as CASNQGVYQPQHF.

J is TRBJ2-3 and V is TRBV20-1, with D maybe TRBD2 (5 bases). This CDR3 comprises 15 residues. From germline, CDR1 is DFQATT and CDR2 SNEGSKA (reference sequence). Trimming removed 6 bases from V and 3 bases from J, with 19 bases in between. CDR3: CSAPPGGRLTDTQYF. The CDR3 DNA is TGCAGTGCCCCTCCCGGAGGCCGGTTGACAGATACGCAGTATTTT.

The chain uses TRBV28 and TRBJ2-5; TRBD1 matches 9 bases. V trimming: 6 bases; J trimming: 2 bases; junction bases outside the gene matches: 10. CDR3 size: 16 residues. Germline loops: CDR1 MDHEN, CDR2 SYDVKM. The CDR3 sequence is CASSLRTGDPQETQYF. The DNA for the CDR3 is TGTGCCAGCAGCCTTCGGACAGGGGATCCTCAAGAGACCCAGTACTTC. Combining the CDR3 with reference TRBV28 and TRBJ2-5 gives the whole variable domain DVKVTQSSRYLVKRTGEKVFLECVQDMDHENMFWYRQDPGLGLRLIYFSYDVKMKEKGDIPEGYSVSREKKERFSLILESASTNQTSMYLCASSLRTGDPQETQYFGPGTRLLVL.

This chain links TRBV5-1 with TRBJ2-5; D is undetermined. The CDR3 is 14 residues long. The germline CDR1 and CDR2 sequences are SGHRS and YFSETQ. V was trimmed by 2 bases and J by 4 bases, leaving 12 bases between them. The CDR3 loop is CASSFYPAPETQYF. In nucleotides, the CDR3 is TGCGCCAGCAGCTTTTACCCTGCCCCAGAGACCCAGTACTTC.

CDR3 in amino acids: CSASPGLLYEQYF. CDR3 bases: TGCAGTGCATCTCCGGGACTTCTCTACGAGCAGTACTTC. V and J are TRBV20-1 and TRBJ2-7, with D perhaps TRBD2 (6 bases). The V end was cut by 6 bases, the J end by 3 bases, with 15 bases between. CDR3 size: 13 residues. Per germline, CDR1 DFQATT and CDR2 SNEGSKA (reference sequence).

The chain employs TRBV2 and TRBJ1-1; tentatively, D is TRBD1 (5 bases). Germline V gene data show CDR1 as SNHLY and CDR2 as FYNNEI. The V end lost 4 bases, the J end lost 5 bases, and 14 bases lay between the germline ends. The CDR3 is 14 residues long. In DNA form, the CDR3 reads TGTGCCAGCAGTGGACAGCGGGTAGGAACTGAAGCTTTCTTT. Amino acids: CASSGQRVGTEAFF.

The chain joins TRBV6-1 to TRBJ2-5; tentatively, D is TRBD2 (5 bases). Germline V lookup: CDR1 MNHNS, CDR2 SASEGT. Trimming removed 7 bases at V and 12 bases at J, with 21 bases between. The CDR3 spans 13 residues. The CDR3 DNA is TGTGCCAGCACCCCACTCCAGGTCGGAGGCAAGTACTTC. Amino acids: CASTPLQVGGKYF.

Here the CDR3 reads CSAAPGGSINQPQHF. In nucleotides, the CDR3 is TGCAGTGCGGCGCCAGGGGGTAGTATTAATCAGCCCCAGCATTTT. The chain recombines TRBV20-1 with TRBJ1-5, with TRBD1 identical over 7 bases. CDR1 and CDR2 (germline): DFQATT, SNEGSKA (reference sequence). The CDR3 is 15 amino acids. V dropped 6 bases and J dropped 4; count of bases not matched to a gene: 12.

For the CDR3, the DNA is TGTGCCAGCAGCGATACAGGCCTCTCCTACAATGAGCAGTTCTTC. Protein product: CASSDTGLSYNEQFF. The chain employs TRBV25-1 and TRBJ2-1, with a tentative D call TRBD1 (5 bases). Germline loops: CDR1 MGHDK, CDR2 SYGVNS. The CDR3 length is 15 residues. V was pared by 6 bases and J by 0 bases, with 12 bases between.

This clonotype was counted many times. The rearrangement joins TRBV6-5 to TRBJ1-6; D ambiguous. This CDR3 region has 14 residues. Trimming shortened V by 7 bases and J by 8 bases, and 15 bases separated the two germline ends. Germline assignment: CDR1 MNHEY and CDR2 SVGAGI. CDR3 sequence reads: CASNDPYPHSPLHF. The CDR3 DNA follows: TGTGCCAGCAATGACCCCTACCCACATTCACCCCTCCACTTT.